The 8 T cell receptor beta chains given below trace back to one sample, sequenced in a study of blood T cells in healthy people across ages. PCR was performed a second time for roughly 6 to 12 cycles using a sample-barcoded 5' primer and a J-beta primer mix. A single record per CDR3 protein comes from TCRdb applying MiXCR to the 5' RACE reads. This table has 550,000 to 700,000 distinct CDR3 sequences, 25% to 30% appearing once. Source material: blood. The receptors were gathered from a woman in her seventies in good health.

This clonotype was observed a handful of times. The chain joins TRBV20-1 to TRBJ1-1, with 7 bases lining up with TRBD1. There are 14 residues in the CDR3. Per germline, CDR1 DFQATT and CDR2 SNEGSKA (reference sequence). V gave up 6 bases and J gave up 6 bases; unmatched junction bases: 13. The CDR3: CSARGRQGKPEAFF. The CDR3 DNA follows: TGCAGTGCCCGGGGGAGACAGGGTAAGCCTGAAGCTTTCTTT.

V and J are TRBV20-1 and TRBJ2-1; 7 bases fit TRBD1. CDR3 size: 15 residues. Germline CDR1 is DFQATT and CDR2 is SNEGSKA (reference sequence). The J segment lost 0 bases and the V segment lost 2 bases, leaving 4 bases of the junction unmatched. CDR3 sequence reads: CSARRRDSSYNEQFF. The CDR3, as DNA: TGCAGTGCTAGACGCCGGGACAGCTCCTACAATGAGCAGTTCTTC.

This clonotype was found a few times. The J gene is TRBJ2-7, the V gene TRBV20-1, with D uncertain. CDR3 length: 11 amino acids. Trimming took off 5 bases at V and 3 bases at J, with 8 bases between the two ends. CDR1 and CDR2 (germline): DFQATT, SNEGSKA (reference sequence). The CDR3 is CSAAPHYEQYF. CDR3 DNA sequence: TGCAGTGCTGCGCCACACTACGAGCAGTACTTC.

CDR3 residues: CASSLKPVTGANTGELFF. The DNA for the CDR3 is TGTGCCAGCAGCTTAAAACCCGTGACAGGCGCGAACACCGGGGAGCTGTTTTTT. The rearrangement joins TRBV7-8 to TRBJ2-2; TRBD1 is a possible D gene (6 bases). The V end was cut by 2 bases, the J end by 0 bases, with 16 bases between. Germline V gene lookup returns CDR1 SGHVS and CDR2 FQNEAQ. The CDR3 is 18 residues long.

The rearrangement joins TRBV6-2 or TRBV6-3 to TRBJ1-2, with TRBD1 matching over 7 bases. With V trimmed by 10 bases and J by 8 bases, 13 bases remained unmatched. This CDR3 contains 13 residues. Germline V gene lookup returns CDR1 MNHEY and CDR2 SVGEGT. The DNA for the CDR3 is TGTGCCACCGGGACACAGGGGTGGCGCGGCTACACCTTC. It codes for CATGTQGWRGYTF.

The rearrangement joins TRBV20-1 to TRBJ2-7; D may be TRBD1 (6 bases). V was trimmed by 2 bases and J by 5 bases, leaving 16 bases between them. Germline V gene data show CDR1 as DFQATT and CDR2 as SNEGSKA (reference sequence). The CDR3 contains 14 residues. CDR3 protein: CSARSQTGPNEQYF. CDR3 nucleotide sequence: TGCAGTGCTAGATCCCAAACAGGGCCCAACGAGCAGTACTTC.

V usage is TRBV18 and J usage is TRBJ2-1, with TRBD2 matching over 7 bases. The end of the DNA aligns better with TRBJ2-7, so the J call may be wrong. There are 14 residues in the CDR3. Germline-derived CDR1 and CDR2 are KGHSH and LQKENI. The CDR3 DNA follows: TGTGCCAGCTCACCATCCCCCGGGACTACCGAGCAGTACTTC. As protein: CASSPSPGTTEQYF.

This chain links TRBV19 with TRBJ1-5; a possible D gene is TRBD1 (6 bases). Per the germline V gene, CDR1 is LNHDA and CDR2 is SQIVND (reference sequence). Trimming took off 5 bases at V and 16 bases at J, with 15 bases between the two ends. The CDR3 has 11 residues. CDR3 nucleotides: TGTGCCAGTAGTTCGGACAGCCTCCGACATTTT. Protein sequence: CASSSDSLRHF.